This T cell receptor beta chain is drawn from a study of T cells after yellow fever vaccination (dated by TCRdb to about 2019). Turning to the overall study: Libraries from fractions with low cell numbers were prepared with the SMART-Seq v4 Ultra Low Input RNA kit. Two healthy male donors made up the cohort, one aged 18 to 29 years and the other aged 30 to 40 years. Blood was collected at multiple timepoints before and after primary and secondary immunization, and bulk PBMC replicates and cell subsets were isolated. To follow T-cell clones before and after primary and booster YFV17D yellow fever vaccination, bulk TCR alpha and beta repertoires were sequenced over time. General conclusions and limits of the study: FACS-sorted repertoires could contain abundant contaminating clonotypes from the bulk population, so computational filtering was required. A small fraction of clonotypes appeared in both the CD4 and CD8 compartments, likely as a result of convergent recombination. After the booster, most clones that had expanded after primary vaccination were detected again (approximately 95% of CD4 and around nine tenths of CD8), suggesting broad maintenance of memory. The secondary T-cell response was found to be weaker but faster than the primary response, with a peak reached on day 5 rather than on day 15. Because only two donors were included in the study, the extent to which the findings can be generalized is limited.

This specimen's treatment or condition label, per the study, means: live attenuated yellow fever vaccine strain. At each blood-draw timepoint, two biological replicates of bulk PBMCs were collected. A standard Ficoll-Paque protocol was used to isolate PBMCs from peripheral blood. TriZol was used to extract RNA from bulk PBMCs, CD4 and CD8 fractions, and dextramer-positive and dextramer-negative fractions. Synthesis of TCR cDNA relied on 5'RACE template switching, a step that introduced a universal primer site along with unique molecular identifiers. cDNA synthesis was primed from both the TCR alpha and TCR beta constant segments. Library amplification used two PCR steps, and the second PCR step added sample barcodes and sequencing adapters. Libraries were sequenced on Illumina HiSeq 2500 (2x100 bp) or NovaSeq (2x150 bp). Regarding the original processing steps: Reads were demultiplexed and collapsed into UMI consensus sequences with MIGEC, and V(D)J alignment was performed with MiXCR. Using edgeR on replicate PBMC samples, clonotypes were called vaccine-responding if FDR was below 0.01 and the log2 fold change was above 5 up to day 15. Bulk clonotypes were assigned CD4 or CD8 identity according to which sequenced CD4 or CD8 repertoire held them at higher abundance. TCRdb's own reprocessing of the public reads used fastp at Q25 and MiXCR and kept productive beta chains. Merged by CDR3 protein, the rows form single entries marked with the most common genes and DNA. TCRdb, not the authors, supplied the V and J calls. The sample includes about 580,000 distinct CDR3 sequences, with roughly a sixth observed a single time. The ten largest account for 15% to 20% of the sample.

V is trimmed back by 2 bases and J by 4 bases, and the junction contains 2 bases that no gene match accounts for. Spanning cysteine to phenylalanine, the CDR3 consists of 14 amino acids. Only the CDR3 DNA stays, 42 bases, in frame from base 1. CDR1 and CDR2, per the germline V gene (reference sequence), are WNHNN and SYGVQD. In regard to this clonotype: Its antigen has not been determined. No base quality information exists; no much larger clone differs at one position.

The source was PBMCs, collected 5 days after the first yellow fever vaccination. This sequence was found in a man aged 18-30 years who received the YFV17D yellow fever vaccine. The chain is encoded by TRBV10-1 joined to TRBJ2-7, and 10 bases in between align with TRBD2. The nucleotide sequence is TGCGCCAGCAGTGAGAGGACTAGCGGATACGAGCAGTACTTC. Its translation is CASSERTSGYEQYF.